This T cell receptor beta chain was recorded in a study of CD8+ T cells in alopecia areata. Study information: Dosing spanned 6 to 18 months on tofacitinib, then 6 months off drug. Study observations and caveats: The study found higher clonality in lesional than normal scalp, especially in alopecia totalis/universalis.

RNA was isolated and reverse transcribed to cDNA, the sequencing template. The method was immunoSEQ multiplex PCR; TCRdb's version includes in-frame clones alone and lacks a portion of them. This table holds roughly 220,000 clones, 30% to 40% found once. The CDR3 has 15 residues. V lost 3 bases, J lost 2 bases, and 6 bases stayed unmatched. Germline V gene data show CDR1 as KGHSH and CDR2 as LQKENI. Indicated treatment: oral pan-JAK inhibitor, 5-10 mg twice daily. About this clone: The antigen is not known.

This sample comprised CD4+ T cells sorted from blood, obtained at roughly week 30, from a patient treated with tofacitinib. The chain couples TRBV18 to TRBJ2-7; 8 nucleotides align to TRBD1. The sequence came from a human donor with alopecia areata. This chain's CDR3 is CASSPSRQGTYEQYF. CDR3 in DNA: TGTGCCAGCTCACCGTCGCGACAGGGGACCTACGAGCAGTACTTC.